This T cell receptor (beta chain) was profiled in a study of T cells in localized non-small cell lung cancer. CDR1 and CDR2 from the germline V gene are SGDLS and YYNGEE. V dropped 0 bases and J dropped 6 bases, with 9 bases sitting between them. This CDR3 is 14 amino acids long. The data were produced by immunoSEQ multiplex PCR, yet TCRdb's version contains in-frame clones alone and is incomplete. The table includes 30,000 to 35,000 clones, 91% detected once. Regarding this clone: The antigen remains undetermined.

Overall study findings and caveats: Tumor showed lower T cell clonality than uninvolved adjacent lung, where it was highest. In the blood, greater T cell density corresponded to longer overall survival. Sequencing was limited to one tumor region, leaving the possibility of heterogeneity open. Appearance in adjacent lung was seen for a median about 59 of the top 100 tumor clones.

The input for sequencing was peripheral blood mononuclear cells, taken before any cancer treatment. The clonotype comes from a female donor at least 60 years old with stage II lung adenocarcinoma. This sequence joins TRBV9 and TRBJ1-4; D might be TRBD1 (5 bases). The CDR3 DNA is TGTGCCAGCAGCGTAGTTGCGGGGGATGAAAAACTGTTTTTT. This translates into CASSVVAGDEKLFF.